This entry describes one TCR beta chain. Its cognate antigen is unknown. Compared with germline, one end of the junction differs, possibly owing to a read error. This sample is part of a study of T cell responses to AZD1222 COVID-19 vaccine. The data were produced by immunoSEQ multiplex PCR, yet TCRdb's version contains in-frame clones alone and is incomplete. The data show around 100,000 clones, with about 85% seen just once and around 2% held by the top ten. This CDR3 is 16 amino acids long. Germline CDR1 is SGHNT and CDR2 is YENEEA. Study results and caveats: Among spike-specific TCRs, nearly half reportedly target unmutated variant regions. Along spike, vaccine-associated CD4 TCRs were found throughout, with dominance at 160-218 and 743-854.

The sample in question was peripheral blood, obtained on day 0 of AZD1222 vaccination. This chain uses TRBV11-3 with TRBJ2-1, with D tentatively TRBD2 (6 bases). The TCR comes from an adult in good health. CDR3 bases: TGTGCCGGCAGCTCATCCCGGGACTGGGGGACCAATGAGCAGTTCTTC. It is translated as CAGSSSRDWGTNEQFF.